Below, 16 T cell receptor beta chains from the same sample are listed, as sequenced in a study of T cell repertoires in cytomegalovirus infection (dated by TCRdb to 2018 to 2020). Sequencing was performed on an Illumina HiSeq 1500. The public reads were reprocessed in TCRdb via fastp at Q25 and MiXCR, keeping in-frame beta chains. Identical CDR3 protein sequences are pooled into one entry, listed with their most common genes and DNA. The table for this sample lists 290,000 or so distinct CDR3 sequences; about 9.2% of them were counted only once. The leading ten clones occupy more than 2.5% of the sample. What was sequenced was PBMCs. The origin of the receptors is a human donor in good health (CMV status not recorded). Some clones in this sample may be carry-over from other donors' samples.

This chain uses TRBV18 with TRBJ1-1; D remains unclear. Trimming removed 2 bases at V and 1 base at J, with 8 bases between. Looked up from germline, CDR1 is KGHSH and CDR2 is LQKENI. This CDR3 has 14 amino acids. The CDR3 DNA sequence: TGTGCCAGCTCACCAGACGGCTCGAACACTGAAGCTTTCTTT. Translation: CASSPDGSNTEAFF.

V and J are TRBV2 and TRBJ1-1, with D perhaps matching TRBD1 (5 bases). This CDR3 region has 13 residues. The V end lost 7 bases, the J end lost 4 bases, and 13 bases lay between the germline ends. The V gene's germline CDR1 is SNHLY and CDR2 FYNNEI. DNA of the CDR3: TGTGCCAGCAAAATTAGGGGTGGCACTGAAGCTTTCTTT. Its protein product is CASKIRGGTEAFF.

This clonotype was recorded many times. The rearrangement uses TRBV6-1 and TRBJ2-4; D might be TRBD2 (6 bases). Trimming pared 7 bases from V and 1 base from J, leaving 11 bases between. The V gene's germline CDR1 is MNHNS and CDR2 SASEGT. The CDR3 consists of 14 residues. CDR3 DNA sequence: TGTGCCAGCACCGGTGCGGGGGCCAAAAACATTCAGTACTTC. Amino acids: CASTGAGAKNIQYF.

There are a few counts of this clonotype. The chain is built from TRBV29-1 and TRBJ2-5; a possible D gene is TRBD2 (6 bases). This CDR3 spans 13 amino acids. Trimming removed 8 bases from V and 5 bases from J, with 18 bases in between. Germline V gives CDR1 SQVTM, CDR2 ANQGSEA. The CDR3 DNA reads as TGCAGCTTTTGCAGGGAGGTCCGGGAGACCCAGTACTTC. Its protein product is CSFCREVRETQYF.

This clonotype has a handful of counts. This chain links TRBV5-1 with TRBJ2-7; 11 nucleotides line up with TRBD1. CDR3 length: 15 amino acids. CDR1 is SGHRS and CDR2 is YFSETQ in the germline V gene. Losses at the gene ends were 0 bases for V and 6 bases for J; bases not matched to a gene: 5. CDR3 in amino acids: CASSLVGQGAGEQYF. In DNA, the CDR3 is TGCGCCAGCAGCTTGGTAGGACAGGGGGCCGGCGAGCAGTACTTC.

This clonotype was observed many times. The chain has TRBV20-1 and TRBJ2-1; 13 bases are a match to TRBD2. The CDR3 totals 15 residues. V shed 6 bases and J 8 bases; nucleotides not matched to a gene: 10. Germline CDR1 is DFQATT and CDR2 is SNEGSKA (reference sequence). In DNA, the CDR3 is TGCAGTGCCATCCAACTAGCGGGGGGGTCAGATGAGCAGTTCTTC. This gives the protein CSAIQLAGGSDEQFF.

This clonotype was seen repeatedly, ten times or more. The rearrangement joins TRBV7-9 to TRBJ2-3; 7 nucleotides agree with TRBD1. The V and J ends lost 5 bases and 4 bases, in that order; junction bases with no gene match: 6. The CDR3 contains 14 residues. Per germline, CDR1 SEHNR and CDR2 FQNEAQ (reference sequence). The CDR3 DNA sequence: TGTGCCAGCAGCCAGGGACAGATCTCAGATACGCAGTATTTT. Residues: CASSQGQISDTQYF.

In its sample, this clonotype was seen a few times. V and J are TRBV6-6 and TRBJ2-1; D call uncertain. The V gene's germline CDR1 is MNHNY and CDR2 SVGAGI (reference sequence). V shed 6 bases and J shed 10 bases, with 13 bases lying between them. The CDR3 contains 12 residues. The CDR3: CASSLSAAEQFF. The CDR3 bases are TGTGCCAGCAGCTTGTCCGCGGCGGAGCAGTTCTTC.

This clonotype appeared many times. This CDR3 is CASSAQGLATEAFF. CDR3 coding DNA: TGTGCCAGTAGTGCCCAGGGGTTGGCCACTGAAGCTTTCTTT. This chain links TRBV19 with TRBJ1-1; TRBD1 might be the D (6 bases). Per the germline V gene, CDR1 is LNHDA and CDR2 is SQIVND (reference sequence). Trimming took 5 bases from V and 4 from J, leaving 14 bases between them. The CDR3 is made up of 14 amino acids.

This clonotype was picked up many times. One end of the junction varies from germline; a read error may be responsible. This chain connects TRBV15 to TRBJ1-1; D possibly corresponds to TRBD1 (6 bases). The CDR3 spans 14 residues. Per germline, CDR1 LNHNV and CDR2 YYDKDF (reference sequence). In DNA form, the CDR3 reads TGTGCCACCAGAAGAGGGGGGCCGAACACTGAAGCTTTCTTT. Translated: CATRRGGPNTEAFF.

This clonotype came up many times. The chain joins TRBV9 to TRBJ1-2; no firm D call. CDR3 length: 15 amino acids. Germline V gene lookup returns CDR1 SGDLS and CDR2 YYNGEE. V dropped 3 bases and J dropped 3 bases, with 15 bases sitting between them. The CDR3 nucleotides are TGTGCCAGCAGCGCGGAATGGAGTCGGGACTATGGCTACACCTTC. This encodes CASSAEWSRDYGYTF.

This clonotype was observed a few times. This rearrangement joins TRBV9 to TRBJ1-1; weak D call: TRBD1 (6 bases). V lost 2 bases, J lost 3 bases, and 11 bases lay in between. There are 14 residues in the CDR3. Looked up from germline, CDR1 is SGDLS and CDR2 is YYNGEE. CDR3 residues: CASSVEGVHTEAFF. Here the CDR3 DNA reads TGTGCCAGCAGCGTCGAGGGGGTTCACACTGAAGCTTTCTTT.

In its sample, this clonotype was seen many times. This chain uses TRBV7-8 with TRBJ2-3; 8 nucleotides line up with TRBD2. The CDR3 spans 16 residues. The germline CDR1 and CDR2 sequences are SGHVS and FQNEAQ. V lost 3 bases, J lost 0 bases, and 5 bases stayed unmatched. Here the CDR3 DNA reads TGTGCCAGCAGCTTCGGTCAGCGGGGGAGCACAGATACGCAGTATTTT. This sequence encodes CASSFGQRGSTDTQYF.

At least ten counts were recorded for this clonotype. The gene calls are TRBV7-2 and TRBJ2-1; TRBD1 agrees at 7 bases. The ends lost 6 bases at V and 5 bases at J; junction bases unmatched: 10. The length of the CDR3 is 15 residues. Looked up from germline, CDR1 is SGHTA and CDR2 is FQGNSA. Here the CDR3 DNA reads TGTGCCAGCAGTACCCAGACAGGGACCAACAATGAGCAGTTCTTC. It translates to CASSTQTGTNNEQFF.

This clonotype came up many times. The chain links TRBV4-2 to TRBJ2-3; possibly TRBD2 for D (6 bases). The CDR3 is 14 residues long. V was clipped by 4 bases and J by 5 bases, with 13 bases between them. Per germline, CDR1 LGHNA and CDR2 YNFKEQ. CDR3 bases: TGTGCCAGCAGCCGGGGCTCTAGCGAAGATACGCAGTATTTT. This codes for CASSRGSSEDTQYF.

The chain employs TRBV20-1 and TRBJ2-1; TRBD2 aligns across 9 bases. The CDR3 has 15 residues. V lost 0 bases to trimming and J lost 7 bases; unmatched junction nucleotides: 7. In germline, CDR1 is DFQATT, CDR2 SNEGSKA (reference sequence). CDR3 in amino acids: CSARELAGNINEQFF. The DNA for the CDR3 is TGCAGTGCTAGAGAGCTAGCGGGGAATATAAATGAGCAGTTCTTC.